This TCR beta chain was captured by sequencing in a study of STAT5B mutations in CD4+ large granular lymphocyte leukemia. Germline V lookup: CDR1 SNHLY, CDR2 FYNNEI. CDR3 size: 16 residues. Trimming shortened V by 1 base and J by 3 bases, and 15 bases separated the two germline ends. Here immunoSEQ multiplex PCR was the method, and the copy in TCRdb shows in-frame clones only, minus some. The sample includes 25,000 to 30,000 clones, roughly 80% of them seen just once. The V and J genes are TRBV2 and TRBJ1-1; no reliable D call. This clonotype was sampled from a human donor in good health. The specimen was CD4+ T cells from blood buffy coats. This CDR3 is CASSEGRGFVDTEAFF. CDR3 in DNA: TGTGCCAGCAGTGAAGGTCGAGGGTTCGTGGACACTGAAGCTTTCTTT.